The rows below give T cell receptor beta chains drawn from one sample of a study of cytomegalovirus exposure and HLA in healthy donors. Some clones are missing from TCRdb's copy, which holds only in-frame ones; the method was immunoSEQ multiplex PCR. In total, the table holds some 55,000 clones. Sequenced sample: PBMCs. The receptors here all came from a middle-aged woman in good health and CMV-seronegative. The CDR3 runs from the conserved cysteine through the conserved F or W. The order of the fields is V gene, J gene, D gene, CDR3 DNA, CDR3 protein. The D gene is left open where the match is weak.

v_call: TRBV2
j_call: TRBJ2-5
d_call: TRBD1
cdr3_nt: TGTGCCAGCACCAGACTCGGACAGGGTGGGGAGACCCAGTACTTC
cdr3_aa: CASTRLGQGGETQYF

v_call: TRBV19
j_call: TRBJ1-5
d_call: -
cdr3_nt: TGTGCCAGTGCCCAGCGGGGGCTAAATCAGCCCCAGCATTTT
cdr3_aa: CASAQRGLNQPQHF

v_call: TRBV18
j_call: TRBJ1-1
d_call: -
cdr3_nt: TGTGCCAGCTCACCACCGGAGGGGCCTAGGACTGAAGCTTTCTTT
cdr3_aa: CASSPPEGPRTEAFF

v_call: TRBV30
j_call: TRBJ2-2
d_call: -
cdr3_nt: TGTGCCTCCTCCAGGGGGGCGCAGACCGGGGAGCTGTTTTTT
cdr3_aa: CASSRGAQTGELFF

v_call: TRBV7-9
j_call: TRBJ2-3
d_call: -
cdr3_nt: TGTGCCAGCAGCTTAGGGTCGGTAGATACGCAGTATTTT
cdr3_aa: CASSLGSVDTQYF

v_call: TRBV28
j_call: TRBJ2-7
d_call: TRBD1
cdr3_nt: TGTGCCAGCAGTTTATTGAGGGACAGGGGGTCGCACTTC
cdr3_aa: CASSLLRDRGSHF

v_call: TRBV4-2
j_call: TRBJ2-4
d_call: TRBD2
cdr3_nt: TGTGCCAGCAGCCAAGCGGGCGGGGGGGCCCCCAAAAACATTCAGTACTTC
cdr3_aa: CASSQAGGGAPKNIQYF

v_call: TRBV30
j_call: TRBJ2-7
d_call: TRBD1
cdr3_nt: TGTGCCTGGAGTGTTGGGGGACAGGGCTCCTACGAGCAGTACTTC
cdr3_aa: CAWSVGGQGSYEQYF

v_call: TRBV11-2
j_call: TRBJ2-7
d_call: TRBD1
cdr3_nt: TGTGCCAGCAGCCTGGTGGGACAGGGGCAAATCAGCTCCTACGAGCAGTACTTC
cdr3_aa: CASSLVGQGQISSYEQYF

v_call: TRBV6-4
j_call: TRBJ1-1
d_call: TRBD1
cdr3_nt: TGTGCCTGTAGGGGGCAGGTATTGAACACTGAAGCTTTCTTT
cdr3_aa: CACRGQVLNTEAFF

v_call: TRBV28
j_call: TRBJ1-1
d_call: -
cdr3_nt: TGTGCCAGCAGATTTAGGGTTGGGGGGGAAGCTTTCTTT
cdr3_aa: CASRFRVGGEAFF

v_call: TRBV2
j_call: TRBJ1-5
d_call: -
cdr3_nt: TGTGCCAGCAACAAGGGGGGGCAAAGGACTCAGCCCCAGCATTTT
cdr3_aa: CASNKGGQRTQPQHF

v_call: TRBV5-1
j_call: TRBJ2-7
d_call: -
cdr3_nt: TGCGCCAGCAGCTTGGGGGACACCGCCTACGAGCAGTACTTC
cdr3_aa: CASSLGDTAYEQYF

v_call: TRBV5-5
j_call: TRBJ1-5
d_call: TRBD1
cdr3_nt: TGTGCCAGCAGCTCAACGGGACAGACAAATCAGCCCCAGCATTTT
cdr3_aa: CASSSTGQTNQPQHF

v_call: TRBV6-5
j_call: TRBJ1-5
d_call: -
cdr3_nt: TGTGCCAGCAGTCCGAAGTCAGGGATAGGTGGGCCCCAGCATTTT
cdr3_aa: CASSPKSGIGGPQHF

v_call: TRBV6-1
j_call: TRBJ2-2
d_call: -
cdr3_nt: TGTGCCAGCAGTGACGGGACTCTGAACACCGGGGAGCTGTTTTTT
cdr3_aa: CASSDGTLNTGELFF

v_call: TRBV9
j_call: TRBJ2-1
d_call: TRBD2
cdr3_nt: TGTGCCAGCAGCGGATCTAGCGGGAATTACAATGAGCAGTTCTTC
cdr3_aa: CASSGSSGNYNEQFF

v_call: TRBV11-2
j_call: TRBJ2-3
d_call: -
cdr3_nt: TGTGCCAGCGGTTATCGGACAGATACGCAGTATTTT
cdr3_aa: CASGYRTDTQYF

v_call: TRBV27
j_call: TRBJ2-7
d_call: TRBD2
cdr3_nt: TGTGCCAGCAGTTTAAAGGGGCTAGCGGGGTACGAGCAGTACTTC
cdr3_aa: CASSLKGLAGYEQYF

v_call: TRBV18
j_call: TRBJ2-3
d_call: -
cdr3_nt: TGTGCCAGCACCCAGGGCACAGATACGCAGTATTTT
cdr3_aa: CASTQGTDTQYF

v_call: TRBV7-3
j_call: TRBJ1-1
d_call: TRBD1
cdr3_nt: TGTGCCAGCAGCCCCCTACAGGGGACCCTAAACACTGAAGCTTTCTTT
cdr3_aa: CASSPLQGTLNTEAFF

v_call: TRBV5-4
j_call: TRBJ2-3
d_call: TRBD1
cdr3_nt: TGTGCCAGCAGCTTGCCAGGGGGTAGGACAGATACGCAGTATTTT
cdr3_aa: CASSLPGGRTDTQYF

v_call: TRBV5-8
j_call: TRBJ2-5
d_call: -
cdr3_nt: TGTGCCAGCAGTTCAACAGGCGTCCAGTACTTC
cdr3_aa: CASSSTGVQYF

v_call: TRBV18
j_call: TRBJ2-7
d_call: -
cdr3_nt: TGTGCCAGCTCGCGGGACAGCTACGAGCAGTACTTC
cdr3_aa: CASSRDSYEQYF

v_call: TRBV28
j_call: TRBJ1-1
d_call: -
cdr3_nt: TGTGCCAGCAGGGGTCTTCCTCCGGGGGGGAACACTGAAGCTTTCTTT
cdr3_aa: CASRGLPPGGNTEAFF

v_call: TRBV5-1
j_call: TRBJ1-1
d_call: TRBD1
cdr3_nt: TGCGCCAGCAGCTCTACAGGGGCTGGGAACACTGAAGCTTTCTTT
cdr3_aa: CASSSTGAGNTEAFF

v_call: TRBV18
j_call: TRBJ2-1
d_call: TRBD2
cdr3_nt: TGTGCCAGCTCCGGACTAGCGGGAGTGAATGAGCAGTTCTTC
cdr3_aa: CASSGLAGVNEQFF

v_call: TRBV2
j_call: TRBJ1-5
d_call: -
cdr3_nt: TGTGCCAGCAGTGTATTCGGGGTGGGCAATCAGCCCCAGCATTTT
cdr3_aa: CASSVFGVGNQPQHF

v_call: TRBV19
j_call: TRBJ2-5
d_call: TRBD2
cdr3_nt: TGTGCCAGTAGCACGACTAGCGGGGGTAAAGAGACCCAGTACTTC
cdr3_aa: CASSTTSGGKETQYF

v_call: TRBV7-8
j_call: TRBJ2-7
d_call: TRBD1
cdr3_nt: TGTGCCAGCAGCCCGCGGACAGGGTTGATGAACGAGCAGTACTTC
cdr3_aa: CASSPRTGLMNEQYF

v_call: TRBV7-8
j_call: TRBJ1-2
d_call: -
cdr3_nt: TGTGCCAGCAGCTTTCAAGACACCATAAACTATGGCTACACCTTC
cdr3_aa: CASSFQDTINYGYTF

v_call: TRBV6-4
j_call: TRBJ2-3
d_call: -
cdr3_nt: TGTGCCAGCAGTCGGGAACCCACAGATACGCAGTATTTT
cdr3_aa: CASSREPTDTQYF

v_call: TRBV6-1
j_call: TRBJ2-2
d_call: TRBD2
cdr3_nt: TGTGCCAGCATCAGTCTAGCGGGCACCGGGGAGCTGTTTTTT
cdr3_aa: CASISLAGTGELFF

v_call: TRBV6-5
j_call: TRBJ2-3
d_call: -
cdr3_nt: TGTGCCAGCAGTACACATTACACAGATACGCAGTATTTT
cdr3_aa: CASSTHYTDTQYF

v_call: TRBV28
j_call: TRBJ1-6
d_call: TRBD1
cdr3_nt: TGTGCCAGCAGCTTAGGGGACAGGGCGGCTTCACCCCTCCACTTT
cdr3_aa: CASSLGDRAASPLHF

v_call: TRBV19
j_call: TRBJ1-1
d_call: TRBD1
cdr3_nt: TGTGCCAGTAGTTTACAGGGGTTGAACACTGAAGCTTTCTTT
cdr3_aa: CASSLQGLNTEAFF

v_call: TRBV6-6
j_call: TRBJ2-7
d_call: -
cdr3_nt: TGTGCCAGCAGCTCTCCGGGCGGGGGCGACGAGCAGTACTTC
cdr3_aa: CASSSPGGGDEQYF

v_call: TRBV10-3
j_call: TRBJ2-2
d_call: -
cdr3_nt: TGTGCCATCAGACGTCAGGGGAACACCGGGGAGCTGTTTTTT
cdr3_aa: CAIRRQGNTGELFF

v_call: TRBV5-1
j_call: TRBJ2-6
d_call: -
cdr3_nt: TGCGCCAGCAGCTTGACAGCTGGGGCCAACGTCCTGACTTTC
cdr3_aa: CASSLTAGANVLTF

v_call: TRBV6-6
j_call: TRBJ1-6
d_call: -
cdr3_nt: TGTGCCAGCAGTTATTCGGGGGGGAATTCACCCCTCCACTTT
cdr3_aa: CASSYSGGNSPLHF

v_call: TRBV10-3
j_call: TRBJ1-1
d_call: -
cdr3_nt: TGTGCCATCAGTCCCGGGGACACGACTAACACTGAAGCTTTCTTT
cdr3_aa: CAISPGDTTNTEAFF

v_call: TRBV9
j_call: TRBJ2-1
d_call: TRBD1
cdr3_nt: TGTGCCAGCAGCGTAGGTCGGGACAGCTCCGACAATGAGCAGTTCTTC
cdr3_aa: CASSVGRDSSDNEQFF

v_call: TRBV7-7
j_call: TRBJ2-5
d_call: TRBD2
cdr3_nt: TGTGCCAGCAGCTTGGGAGGGGTACAAGAGACCCAGTACTTC
cdr3_aa: CASSLGGVQETQYF

v_call: TRBV18
j_call: TRBJ2-7
d_call: -
cdr3_nt: TGTGCCAGCTCCCCGTCCTTCGGGGGCGAGCAGTACTTC
cdr3_aa: CASSPSFGGEQYF

v_call: TRBV7-6
j_call: TRBJ2-3
d_call: -
cdr3_nt: TGTGCCAGCAGCTTAGGTGGGCGGGCAGATACGCAGTATTTT
cdr3_aa: CASSLGGRADTQYF

v_call: TRBV9
j_call: TRBJ2-3
d_call: TRBD2
cdr3_nt: TGTGCCAGCAGCGTAGGGACTAGCGGGAGGGCCGCGGATACGCAGTATTTT
cdr3_aa: CASSVGTSGRAADTQYF

v_call: TRBV27
j_call: TRBJ1-4
d_call: -
cdr3_nt: TGTGCCAGCAGTTTCCTAAATGAAAAACTGTTTTTT
cdr3_aa: CASSFLNEKLFF

v_call: TRBV10-3
j_call: TRBJ1-2
d_call: -
cdr3_nt: TGTGCCATCAGTGAGACATCGGAGGCCGTCTATGGCTACACCTTC
cdr3_aa: CAISETSEAVYGYTF

v_call: TRBV7-9
j_call: TRBJ2-5
d_call: -
cdr3_nt: TGTGCCAGCAGCGCCTACTCCCAACAGGGAATTATGGAGACCCAGTACTTC
cdr3_aa: CASSAYSQQGIMETQYF

v_call: TRBV4-2
j_call: TRBJ2-2
d_call: TRBD2
cdr3_nt: TGTGCCAGCAGCCAGGACCCTAGCGGGGGGGGCGGGGAGCTGTTTTTT
cdr3_aa: CASSQDPSGGGGELFF

v_call: TRBV4-1
j_call: TRBJ2-2
d_call: TRBD2
cdr3_nt: TGCGCCAGCAGCCAGTCCGGGACTAGGGACACCGGGGAGCTGTTTTTT
cdr3_aa: CASSQSGTRDTGELFF

v_call: TRBV19
j_call: TRBJ1-1
d_call: -
cdr3_nt: TGTGCCAGTAGTTTTTCAACTAGGCCGGGTGTCACTCTGGGGACTGAAGCTTTCTTT
cdr3_aa: CASSFSTRPGVTLGTEAFF

v_call: TRBV18
j_call: TRBJ1-3
d_call: -
cdr3_nt: TGTGCCAGCTCCCGACTTTCGTCCCTCTCTGGAAACACCATATATTTT
cdr3_aa: CASSRLSSLSGNTIYF

v_call: TRBV2
j_call: TRBJ2-1
d_call: TRBD2
cdr3_nt: TGTGCCAGCAGTGGGGGACTAGCGGGATCCAATGAGCAGTTCTTC
cdr3_aa: CASSGGLAGSNEQFF